The 4 T cell receptor beta chains presented below share a single source sample, sequenced in a study of shared clonotypes between healthy human individuals. TCRdb keeps only in-frame clones here, not all; method: immunoSEQ multiplex PCR. The table includes some 2,500,000 clones, 80% to 95% detected once. The sequenced material came from naive CD4+ T cells from PBMCs. The subset: CD45RA+ positively selected. The source is a man younger than 35 in good health. Some clones in this sample may be carry-over from other donors' samples.

The V gene is TRBV9, the J gene TRBJ2-1, with 9 nucleotides matching TRBD1. The CDR3 consists of 15 residues. Per germline, CDR1 SGDLS and CDR2 YYNGEE. With 3 bases clipped from V and 2 bases from J, the junction kept 3 bases outside the gene matches. In DNA form, the CDR3 reads TGTGCCAGCAGCGCCGGGACAGGGACCTACAATGAGCAGTTCTTC. Protein sequence: CASSAGTGTYNEQFF.

The rearrangement joins TRBV5-4 to TRBJ2-7, with 7 nucleotides matching TRBD2. Trimming cost V 0 bases and J 9 bases; bases outside gene matches: 9. This CDR3 is 14 amino acids long. Germline CDR1 is SGHNT and CDR2 is YYREEE (reference sequence). CDR3 nucleotide sequence: TGTGCCAGCAGCTTGGGGCGGGAGAGTAGAGGGCAGTACTTC. Translating gives CASSLGRESRGQYF.

The count of this clone is one. The chain joins TRBV5-8 to TRBJ2-1; 7 bases are shared with TRBD2. CDR1 is SGHTS and CDR2 is YDEGEE in the germline V gene. The length of the CDR3 is 17 residues. V lost 0 bases and J lost 5; bases outside the gene matches: 11. As DNA, the CDR3 is TGTGCCAGCAGCTTGGATCGGGGAGGGCGGTCAGACAATGAGCAGTTCTTC. Translation: CASSLDRGGRSDNEQFF.

As for this clone: This sample also contains other DNA sequences that code for the same CDR3. This chain joins TRBV18 and TRBJ1-4, with D perhaps matching TRBD1 (6 bases). Germline values: CDR1 KGHSH, CDR2 LQKENI. The CDR3 spans 13 residues. V was pared by 2 bases and J by 8 bases, with 9 bases between. The chain's CDR3 is CASSPGQGEKLFF. The DNA for the CDR3 is TGTGCCAGCTCACCAGGGCAGGGGGAAAAACTGTTTTTT.